These 19 T cell receptor beta chains came from one sample sequenced in a study of cytomegalovirus exposure and HLA in healthy donors. The repertoire was sequenced with immunoSEQ multiplex PCR; TCRdb's copy has only in-frame clones and lacks some. The profile shows hundreds of thousands of clones, about 90% of them singletons. The sample taken for sequencing was PBMCs. The receptors derive from a woman younger than 45 in good health and CMV-seronegative.

This chain connects TRBV9 to TRBJ2-7; 9 bases are shared with TRBD1. There are 15 residues in the CDR3. Trimming took 0 bases from V and 4 from J; bases not matched to a gene: 5. Germline V gene lookup returns CDR1 SGDLS and CDR2 YYNGEE. The CDR3 spells CASSVEQGAGYEQYF. DNA of the CDR3: TGTGCCAGCAGCGTAGAACAGGGGGCGGGTTACGAGCAGTACTTC.

The rearrangement links TRBV30 to TRBJ2-7; D not certain. Germline assignment: CDR1 GTSNPN and CDR2 SVGIG (reference sequence). The CDR3 loop spans 14 amino acids. The ends were cut back, 1 base at V and 5 bases at J, with 15 bases in the middle. The DNA of the CDR3 is TGTGCCTGGAGTGCACTGGAAGTATACAACGAGCAGTACTTC. Translation gives CAWSALEVYNEQYF.

V is TRBV7-2 and J is TRBJ2-3; 8 nucleotides align to TRBD1. The CDR3 totals 15 residues. The germline V gene encodes CDR1 SGHTA and CDR2 FQGNSA. The J segment lost 1 base and the V segment lost 2 bases, leaving 2 bases of the junction unmatched. CDR3 sequence reads: CASSLWGQGTDTQYF. The CDR3 DNA sequence: TGTGCCAGCAGCTTATGGGGACAGGGCACAGATACGCAGTATTTT.

The V gene is TRBV19, the J gene TRBJ2-1; a possible D gene is TRBD1 (5 bases). The CDR3 spans 15 residues. From germline, CDR1 is LNHDA and CDR2 SQIVND (reference sequence). Between the trimmed V and J ends, which lost 3 bases and 0 bases, there was a span of 9 bases. The CDR3 DNA reads as TGTGCCAGTAGTATTCCCCAGGGCTCCTACAATGAGCAGTTCTTC. This translates into CASSIPQGSYNEQFF.

J is TRBJ1-2 and V is TRBV29-1; D is unclear. Germline V gives CDR1 SQVTM, CDR2 ANQGSEA. There are 14 residues in the CDR3. The V gene lost 0 bases and the J gene lost 3 bases, with 11 bases spanning the gap. The CDR3, as DNA: TGCAGCGTTGAAGAGCGGCGAAGCCACTATGGCTACACCTTC. Protein sequence: CSVEERRSHYGYTF.

A note on this clone: Other DNA variants within this sample encode the same CDR3. This rearrangement joins TRBV27 to TRBJ1-5; D remains ambiguous. Germline-derived CDR1 and CDR2 are MNHEY and SMNVEV (reference sequence). The CDR3 extends over 13 amino acids. The germline V and J ends were trimmed by 2 bases and 0 bases, with 2 bases remaining between them. This CDR3 reads CASSLSSNQPQHF. CDR3 DNA sequence: TGTGCCAGCAGTTTAAGTAGCAATCAGCCCCAGCATTTT.

A few counts support this clone. The chain combines TRBV6-1 with TRBJ1-4, with TRBD1 as a possible D gene (5 bases). V was trimmed by 6 bases and J by 5 bases, leaving 16 bases between them. The CDR3 runs 15 residues. The germline V gene encodes CDR1 MNHNS and CDR2 SASEGT. Here the CDR3 DNA reads TGTGCCAGCAGCCATAACCCAGGGACGAATGAAAAACTGTTTTTT. It specifies CASSHNPGTNEKLFF.

The chain recombines TRBV5-1 with TRBJ1-2; 12 bases map to TRBD1. The CDR3 extends over 14 amino acids. Unmatched junction bases numbered 4, after V lost 3 bases and J lost 7 bases. CDR1 is SGHRS, CDR2 YFSETQ, per germline. The CDR3 nucleotides read TGCGCCAGCAGCTCCCCGGGACAGGGGGCTGGCTACACCTTC. Protein product: CASSSPGQGAGYTF.

The V gene is TRBV5-6, the J gene TRBJ1-1, with D perhaps matching TRBD1 (5 bases). This CDR3 is built from 15 residues. In germline, CDR1 is SGHDT, CDR2 YYEEEE. V was cut by 2 bases and J by 6 bases, with 17 bases left in between. In nucleotides, the CDR3 is TGTGCCAGCAGCTTTGAAGGGGTTGGGTTCTCTGAAGCTTTCTTT. Translated, it gives CASSFEGVGFSEAFF.

This clone was counted only a few times. The DNA for the CDR3 is TGTGCCAGCACCTCAGCCGGGGATAACTACAATGAGCAGTTCTTC. Its protein product is CASTSAGDNYNEQFF. The V call is TRBV9, the J call TRBJ2-1, with D possibly being TRBD2 (5 bases). The germline V gene encodes CDR1 SGDLS and CDR2 YYNGEE. The CDR3 is 15 residues long. V lost 6 bases and J 3 bases, leaving 16 bases between the germline ends.

The chain recombines TRBV27 with TRBJ1-1; D ambiguous. V lost 2 bases, J lost 5 bases, and 12 bases lay in between. CDR1 MNHEY and CDR2 SMNVEV come from the germline V gene (reference sequence). This CDR3 region has 14 residues. CDR3 sequence (DNA): TGTGCCAGCAGTTTAAAAATCGATGGGACTGAAGCTTTCTTT. Its translation: CASSLKIDGTEAFF.

V usage is TRBV20-1 and J usage is TRBJ2-3; D ambiguous. Germline loops: CDR1 DFQATT, CDR2 SNEGSKA (reference sequence). The V end lost 6 bases, the J end lost 0 bases, and 4 bases lay between the germline ends. The CDR3 totals 11 residues. DNA of the CDR3: TGCAGTGCCCCTAGCACAGATACGCAGTATTTT. It is translated as CSAPSTDTQYF.

The chain recombines TRBV5-1 with TRBJ2-3; TRBD2 agrees at 14 bases. V was clipped by 4 bases and J by 5 bases; unmatched bases: 3. Germline V CDR1 and CDR2: SGHRS, YFSETQ. This CDR3 contains 15 residues. This CDR3 is CASSPGTSGRDTQYF. The CDR3 nucleotides are TGCGCCAGCAGCCCTGGGACTAGCGGGAGAGATACGCAGTATTTT.

V gene TRBV9 combines with J gene TRBJ2-1, with 8 positions matching TRBD2. With 7 bases clipped from V and 6 bases from J, the junction kept 6 bases outside the gene matches. CDR3 size: 13 residues. The germline V gene encodes CDR1 SGDLS and CDR2 YYNGEE. CDR3 sequence reads: CASGREGLNEQFF. Written as DNA, the CDR3 is TGTGCCAGCGGTCGGGAGGGCCTCAATGAGCAGTTCTTC.

The chain combines TRBV28 with TRBJ2-7; D is undetermined. V lost 2 bases and J lost 2, with 7 bases in between. This CDR3 has 13 amino acids. CDR1 and CDR2 from the germline V gene are MDHEN and SYDVKM. The CDR3: CASSLERPYEQYF. DNA of the CDR3: TGTGCCAGCAGTTTAGAACGGCCCTACGAGCAGTACTTC.

The chain recombines TRBV6-5 with TRBJ2-5, with 8 bases fitting TRBD1. Looked up from germline, CDR1 is MNHEY and CDR2 is SVGAGI. V was clipped by 2 bases and J by 4 bases; unmatched bases: 6. CDR3 size: 15 residues. The CDR3 bases are TGTGCCAGCAGTTACGGAACAGGGGGTTTAGAGACCCAGTACTTC. It specifies CASSYGTGGLETQYF.

The chain joins TRBV7-3 to TRBJ2-3, with 7 nucleotides matching TRBD2. Losses at the gene ends were 6 bases for V and 0 bases for J; bases not matched to a gene: 3. The germline V gene has CDR1 SGHTA and CDR2 FQGTGA. CDR3 length equals 14 residues. This CDR3 is CASRSSGSTDTQYF. The CDR3 bases are TGTGCCAGCAGGAGTAGCGGGAGCACAGATACGCAGTATTTT.

The DNA of the CDR3 is TGTGCCAGCAGCGTAGCTACTGGGGTCGAATCCTACGAGCAGTACTTC. It encodes CASSVATGVESYEQYF. The rearrangement joins TRBV9 to TRBJ2-7; unclear D gene. Deletions cut 0 bases from V and 1 base from J, with 14 bases between. The CDR3 extends over 16 amino acids. The germline gives CDR1 SGDLS, CDR2 YYNGEE. Using reference TRBV9 and TRBJ2-7 for the parts outside the CDR3, the full variable domain is DSGVTQTPKHLITATGQRVTLRCSPRSGDLSVYWYQQSLDQGLQFLIQYYNGEERAKGNILERFSAQQFPDLHSELNLSSLELGDSALYFCASSVATGVESYEQYFGPGTRLTVT.

The chain couples TRBV4-2 to TRBJ2-7; 9 bases align to TRBD2. This CDR3 has 16 amino acids. Unmatched junction bases numbered 7, after V lost 0 bases and J lost 4 bases. CDR1 is LGHNA and CDR2 is YNFKEQ in the germline V gene. The CDR3 is CASSQDLLAGQYEQYF. DNA of the CDR3: TGTGCCAGCAGCCAAGATCTCCTAGCGGGACAGTACGAGCAGTACTTC.